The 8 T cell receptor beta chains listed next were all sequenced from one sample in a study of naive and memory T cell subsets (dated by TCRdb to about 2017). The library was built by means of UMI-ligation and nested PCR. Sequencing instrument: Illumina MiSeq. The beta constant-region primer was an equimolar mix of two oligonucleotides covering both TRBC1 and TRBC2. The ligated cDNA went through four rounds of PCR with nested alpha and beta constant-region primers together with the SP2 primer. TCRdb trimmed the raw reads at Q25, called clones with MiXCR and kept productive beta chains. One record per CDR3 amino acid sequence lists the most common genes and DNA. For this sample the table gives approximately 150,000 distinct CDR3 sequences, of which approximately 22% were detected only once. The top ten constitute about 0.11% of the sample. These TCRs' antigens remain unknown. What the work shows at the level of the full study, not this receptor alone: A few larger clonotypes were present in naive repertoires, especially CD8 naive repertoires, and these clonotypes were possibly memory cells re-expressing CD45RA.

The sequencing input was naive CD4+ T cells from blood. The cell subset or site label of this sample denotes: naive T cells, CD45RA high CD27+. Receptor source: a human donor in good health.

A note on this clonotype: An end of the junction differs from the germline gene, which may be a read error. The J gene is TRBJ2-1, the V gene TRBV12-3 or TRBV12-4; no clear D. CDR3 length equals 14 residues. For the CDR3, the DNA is TGTGCCAGCAGCTTAGCAAGCACCTACAATGAGCAGTTCTTC. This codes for CASSLASTYNEQFF.

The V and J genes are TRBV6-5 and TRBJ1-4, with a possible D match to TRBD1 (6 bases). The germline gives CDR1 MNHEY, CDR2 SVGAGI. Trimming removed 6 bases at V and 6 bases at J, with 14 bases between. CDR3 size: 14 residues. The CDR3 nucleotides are TGTGCCAGCAGGACTGAAGGACAGCATGAAAAACTGTTTTTT. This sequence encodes CASRTEGQHEKLFF.

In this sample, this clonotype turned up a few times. The CDR3 bases are TGTGCCAGCAGCTATGGCGGGACAGGGGTTGGCTACACCTTC. Translation: CASSYGGTGVGYTF. The chain carries TRBV7-9 and TRBJ1-2, with 10 positions matching TRBD1. This CDR3 is 14 amino acids long. V lost 4 bases to trimming and J lost 7 bases; unmatched junction nucleotides: 6. Germline-derived CDR1 and CDR2 are SEHNR and FQNEAQ (reference sequence).

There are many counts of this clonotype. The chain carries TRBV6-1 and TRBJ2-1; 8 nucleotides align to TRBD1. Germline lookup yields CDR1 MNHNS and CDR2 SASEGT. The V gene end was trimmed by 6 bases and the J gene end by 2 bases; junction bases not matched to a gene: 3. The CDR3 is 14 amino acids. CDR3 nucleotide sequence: TGTGCCAGCAGGCAACAGGGGGCCTACAATGAGCAGTTCTTC. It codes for CASRQQGAYNEQFF.

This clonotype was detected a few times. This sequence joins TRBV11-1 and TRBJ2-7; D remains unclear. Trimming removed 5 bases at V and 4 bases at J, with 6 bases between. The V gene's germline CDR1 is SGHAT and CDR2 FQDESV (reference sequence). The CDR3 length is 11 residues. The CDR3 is CASSKSYEQYF. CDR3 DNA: TGTGCCAGCAGCAAGTCATACGAGCAGTACTTC.

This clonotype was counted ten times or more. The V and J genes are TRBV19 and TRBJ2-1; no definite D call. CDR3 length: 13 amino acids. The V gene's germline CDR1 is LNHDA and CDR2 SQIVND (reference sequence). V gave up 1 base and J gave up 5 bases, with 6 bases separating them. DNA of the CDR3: TGTGCCAGTAGTATAGCCTCGAACAATGAGCAGTTCTTC. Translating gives CASSIASNNEQFF.

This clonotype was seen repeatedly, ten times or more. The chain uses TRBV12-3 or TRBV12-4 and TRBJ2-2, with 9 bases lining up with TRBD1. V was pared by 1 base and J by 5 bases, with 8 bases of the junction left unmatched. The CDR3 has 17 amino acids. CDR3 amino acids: CASSLGIRDRVTGELFF. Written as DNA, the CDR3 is TGTGCCAGCAGTTTAGGAATACGGGACAGGGTAACCGGGGAGCTGTTTTTT.

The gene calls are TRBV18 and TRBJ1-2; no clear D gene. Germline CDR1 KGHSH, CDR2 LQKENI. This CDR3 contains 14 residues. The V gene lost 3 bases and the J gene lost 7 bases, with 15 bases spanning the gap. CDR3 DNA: TGTGCCAGCTCACCCTTGAACCAACAAAGTGGCTACACCTTC. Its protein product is CASSPLNQQSGYTF.